One and the same sample provided the 10 T cell receptor beta chains below, sequenced in a study of lymphopenia after photon versus proton radiotherapy. Libraries were prepared by immunoSEQ multiplex PCR; TCRdb keeps only in-frame clonotypes and omits some of them. The table has approximately 24,000 clones, about 91% seen once. Sequencing was performed on peripheral blood, taken from a patient treated with photon-based radiotherapy. All receptors derive from a man aged 45-65 years with gastric cancer.

This clone appeared a single time. This chain connects TRBV5-1 to TRBJ2-3; D is undetermined. The CDR3 consists of 15 residues. CDR1 and CDR2 from the germline V gene are SGHRS and YFSETQ. Deletions cut 0 bases from V and 0 bases from J, with 8 bases between. This CDR3 is CASSLEQYSTDTQYF. In DNA form, the CDR3 reads TGCGCCAGCAGCTTGGAGCAGTATAGCACAGATACGCAGTATTTT.

This chain connects TRBV4-1 to TRBJ1-5, with 8 nucleotides matching TRBD1. There are 17 residues in the CDR3. The V gene end was trimmed by 3 bases and the J gene end by 2 bases; junction bases not matched to a gene: 9. CDR1 and CDR2 from the germline V gene are MGHRA and YSYEKL. The DNA of the CDR3 is TGCGCCAGCAGCCAGGACCCGTCAGGGGGCGGCAATCAGCCCCAGCATTTT. Translating it yields CASSQDPSGGGNQPQHF.

The chain joins TRBV19 to TRBJ2-3; D remains unclear. The CDR3 spans 14 residues. Trimming pared 0 bases from V and 0 bases from J, leaving 4 bases between. Germline V gene data show CDR1 as LNHDA and CDR2 as SQIVND (reference sequence). The CDR3 is CASSIERSTDTQYF. CDR3 nucleotides: TGTGCCAGTAGTATAGAACGGAGCACAGATACGCAGTATTTT.

V gene TRBV7-7 combines with J gene TRBJ2-5; tentatively, D is TRBD1 (6 bases). The CDR3 is made up of 15 amino acids. Germline loops: CDR1 SSHAT, CDR2 FNYEAQ (reference sequence). V was cut by 1 base and J by 3 bases, with 12 bases left in between. The CDR3 reads CASSLVGGLEETQYF. DNA for the CDR3: TGTGCCAGCAGCTTAGTTGGGGGCCTGGAAGAGACCCAGTACTTC.

V is TRBV6-5 and J is TRBJ1-3; D is possibly TRBD1 (5 bases). Trimming took 6 bases from V and 7 from J, leaving 13 bases between them. The CDR3 loop spans 13 amino acids. The germline V gene has CDR1 MNHEY and CDR2 SVGAGI. This chain's CDR3 is CASSPIEGNTIYF. The CDR3, as DNA: TGTGCCAGCAGCCCCATCGAGGGGAACACCATATATTTT.

The chain employs TRBV7-9 and TRBJ2-7, with TRBD1 as a possible D gene (5 bases). The CDR3 consists of 12 residues. Trimming took 4 bases from V and 4 from J, leaving 8 bases between them. Germline loops: CDR1 SEHNR, CDR2 FQNEAQ (reference sequence). For the CDR3, the DNA is TGTGCCAGCAGCTACGACAGTTACGAGCAGTACGTC. Amino acid sequence: CASSYDSYEQYV.

The chain is built from TRBV7-6 and TRBJ1-6; 10 bases are shared with TRBD1. V trimming: 6 bases; J trimming: 7 bases; junction bases outside the gene matches: 3. The CDR3 loop spans 14 amino acids. Germline V gene sequence: CDR1 SGHVS, CDR2 FNYEAQ. The CDR3 sequence: CASRDRGVNSPLHF. CDR3 sequence (DNA): TGTGCCAGCAGGGACAGGGGGGTCAATTCACCCCTCCACTTT.

CDR3 coding DNA: TGCGCCAGCAGCTGGGACAGGGGAAACACCATATATTTT. This codes for CASSWDRGNTIYF. The chain links TRBV5-1 to TRBJ1-3; 8 bases agree with TRBD1. Germline CDR1 is SGHRS and CDR2 is YFSETQ. J was trimmed by 4 bases and V by 3 bases; bases with no gene match: 0. This CDR3 has 13 amino acids.

This clone showed up just once. This chain joins TRBV7-2 and TRBJ2-7; 7 positions agree with TRBD1. Germline-derived CDR1 and CDR2 are SGHTA and FQGNSA. The CDR3 is made up of 14 amino acids. V shed 0 bases and J 6 bases; nucleotides not matched to a gene: 5. This chain's CDR3 is CASSLALGGFEQYV. The CDR3 region has the DNA TGTGCCAGCAGCTTAGCTCTAGGGGGCTTCGAGCAGTACGTC.

V gene TRBV29-1 combines with J gene TRBJ2-2, with D tentatively TRBD2 (5 bases). The ends were cut back, 3 bases at V and 5 bases at J, with 7 bases in the middle. This CDR3 is 12 amino acids long. Germline V gene sequence: CDR1 SQVTM, CDR2 ANQGSEA. CDR3 nucleotide sequence: TGCAGCGTTGACACGGGGACCGGGGAGCTGTTTTTT. Its protein is CSVDTGTGELFF.